These 14 T cell receptor beta chains share one sample of origin, sequenced in a study of OX40 agonist ivuxolimab in advanced cancers. The repertoire was sequenced with immunoSEQ multiplex PCR; TCRdb's copy has only in-frame clones and lacks some. The repertoire holds more than 45,000 clones, with approximately 86% as singletons. The sample was CD4+ or CD8+ T cells sorted from blood, taken in a trial of the OX40 agonist ivuxolimab. These receptor sequences come from an adult with an advanced solid tumor such as melanoma, head and neck, liver or kidney cancer.

CDR3 sequence: CASSLSALGGGSTDTQYF. The DNA for the CDR3 is TGTGCCAGCAGTTTATCGGCTCTCGGGGGAGGGTCGACAGATACGCAGTATTTT. This chain joins TRBV27 and TRBJ2-3; 7 nucleotides line up with TRBD2. The germline V gene encodes CDR1 MNHEY and CDR2 SMNVEV (reference sequence). The V and J ends lost 0 bases and 3 bases, in that order; junction bases with no gene match: 12. The CDR3 covers 18 residues.

The table lists this clone with a few counts. This rearrangement joins TRBV11-2 to TRBJ2-2; D gene ambiguous. CDR1 is SGHAT and CDR2 is FQNNGV in the germline V gene. Trimming shortened V by 6 bases and J by 3 bases, and 14 bases separated the two germline ends. The CDR3 totals 15 residues. The CDR3: CASRRQLEDTGELFF. The CDR3, as DNA: TGTGCCAGCAGGCGGCAGCTCGAGGACACCGGGGAGCTGTTTTTT.

This clone is a singleton in its sample. The chain is built from TRBV5-6 and TRBJ2-7; D unclear. Per germline, CDR1 SGHDT and CDR2 YYEEEE. V was trimmed by 4 bases and J by 0 bases, leaving 8 bases between them. The length of the CDR3 is 13 residues. The CDR3 nucleotides read TGTGCCAGCAGCCCCTTCTTCTCCTACGAGCAGTACTTC. Its protein product is CASSPFFSYEQYF.

The chain employs TRBV2 and TRBJ1-5; D remains unclear. Germline CDR1 is SNHLY and CDR2 is FYNNEI. The CDR3 spans 13 residues. V was clipped by 8 bases and J by 3 bases, with 11 bases between them. CDR3 sequence reads: CASGTEINQPQHF. CDR3 DNA sequence: TGTGCCAGCGGTACAGAGATCAATCAGCCCCAGCATTTT.

The V gene is TRBV7-2, the J gene TRBJ2-3; TRBD2 matches at 14 bases. V was clipped by 5 bases and J by 6 bases; unmatched bases: 13. There are 18 residues in the CDR3. Germline CDR1 is SGHTA and CDR2 is FQGNSA. The chain's CDR3 is CASSPRRTSGGRGDTQYF. Here the CDR3 DNA reads TGTGCCAGCAGCCCCCGGCGGACTAGCGGGGGGAGGGGGGATACGCAGTATTTT. Full variable domain (remainder filled in from reference TRBV7-2 and TRBJ2-3): GAGVSQSPSNKVTEKGKDVELRCDPISGHTALYWYRQSLGQGLEFLIYFQGNSAPDKSGLPSDRFSAERTGGSVSTLTIQRTQQEDSAVYLCASSPRRTSGGRGDTQYFGPGTRLTVL.

This sequence joins TRBV6-1 and TRBJ1-3, with no clear D. V gave up 5 bases and J gave up 3 bases, with 8 bases separating them. Germline CDR1 and CDR2: MNHNS and SASEGT. The CDR3 runs to 13 residues. The CDR3 spells CASSNLGGNTIYF. CDR3 in DNA: TGTGCCAGCAGTAATCTGGGTGGAAACACCATATATTTT.

V usage is TRBV9 and J usage is TRBJ2-3; D is perhaps TRBD2 (6 bases). Trimming shortened V by 3 bases and J by 2 bases, and 10 bases separated the two germline ends. Germline V lookup: CDR1 SGDLS, CDR2 YYNGEE. The CDR3 consists of 14 residues. CDR3 sequence: CASSAASVTDTQYF. CDR3 DNA sequence: TGTGCCAGCAGCGCCGCTAGCGTCACAGATACGCAGTATTTT.

This sequence joins TRBV19 and TRBJ2-7; D is possibly TRBD1 (5 bases). Germline assignment: CDR1 LNHDA and CDR2 SQIVND (reference sequence). Trimming took off 5 bases at V and 1 base at J, with 9 bases between the two ends. The CDR3 has 13 residues. The DNA for the CDR3 is TGTGCCAGTAGTCTACAGGCTTCCTACGAGCAGTACTTC. Its translation is CASSLQASYEQYF.

Worth noting for this clone: The sample has other DNA sequences that encode this CDR3 too. This rearrangement joins TRBV10-2 to TRBJ2-7; 9 bases are a match to TRBD1. The germline V gene encodes CDR1 WSHSY and CDR2 SAAADI. V dropped 5 bases and J dropped 4; count of bases not matched to a gene: 6. The CDR3 length is 14 residues. The CDR3 is CASSTGGPSYEQYF. As DNA, the CDR3 is TGCGCCAGCAGTACAGGGGGCCCGTCTTACGAGCAGTACTTC.

The chain has TRBV28 and TRBJ2-2, with a possible D match to TRBD2 (6 bases). CDR3 length equals 14 residues. Trimming cost V 4 bases and J 1 base, with 7 bases left between them. Looked up from germline, CDR1 is MDHEN and CDR2 is SYDVKM. In DNA, the CDR3 is TGTGCCAGCAGTTGGGGGGTGAACACCGGGGAGCTGTTTTTT. It yields the protein CASSWGVNTGELFF. Using reference TRBV28 and TRBJ2-2 for the parts outside the CDR3, the full variable domain is DVKVTQSSRYLVKRTGEKVFLECVQDMDHENMFWYRQDPGLGLRLIYFSYDVKMKEKGDIPEGYSVSREKKERFSLILESASTNQTSMYLCASSWGVNTGELFFGEGSRLTVL.

This rearrangement joins TRBV5-1 to TRBJ1-1; D gene unclear. Deletions cut 5 bases from V and 8 bases from J, with 22 bases between. This CDR3 spans 15 amino acids. Germline V lookup: CDR1 SGHRS, CDR2 YFSETQ. The CDR3: CASRRAGPNQAEAFF. The CDR3 DNA follows: TGCGCCAGCAGGAGGGCGGGCCCCAATCAGGCCGAAGCTTTCTTT.

The chain links TRBV28 to TRBJ1-5, with unresolved D. The CDR3 totals 16 residues. V dropped 1 base and J dropped 5 bases, with 15 bases sitting between them. Germline V gene sequence: CDR1 MDHEN, CDR2 SYDVKM. CDR3 sequence (DNA): TGTGCCAGCAGTTTATTGGGCGGGGTCAGAGATCAGCCCCAGCATTTT. Its translation is CASSLLGGVRDQPQHF.

The rearrangement joins TRBV6-1 to TRBJ2-3; TRBD2 aligns across 7 bases. The V gene end was trimmed by 5 bases and the J gene end by 1 base; junction bases not matched to a gene: 3. From germline, CDR1 is MNHNS and CDR2 SASEGT. The CDR3 runs 14 residues. CDR3 coding DNA: TGTGCCAGCAGTTCACTAGCGCGCACAGATACGCAGTATTTT. Amino acids: CASSSLARTDTQYF.

The chain recombines TRBV6-5 with TRBJ2-7; tentatively, D is TRBD2 (5 bases). Germline V CDR1 and CDR2: MNHEY, SVGAGI. The V end was cut by 4 bases, the J end by 2 bases, with 12 bases between. CDR3 size: 14 residues. The CDR3: CASSSGVQTYEQYF. The CDR3 DNA sequence: TGTGCCAGCAGTTCCGGGGTTCAAACCTACGAGCAGTACTTC.